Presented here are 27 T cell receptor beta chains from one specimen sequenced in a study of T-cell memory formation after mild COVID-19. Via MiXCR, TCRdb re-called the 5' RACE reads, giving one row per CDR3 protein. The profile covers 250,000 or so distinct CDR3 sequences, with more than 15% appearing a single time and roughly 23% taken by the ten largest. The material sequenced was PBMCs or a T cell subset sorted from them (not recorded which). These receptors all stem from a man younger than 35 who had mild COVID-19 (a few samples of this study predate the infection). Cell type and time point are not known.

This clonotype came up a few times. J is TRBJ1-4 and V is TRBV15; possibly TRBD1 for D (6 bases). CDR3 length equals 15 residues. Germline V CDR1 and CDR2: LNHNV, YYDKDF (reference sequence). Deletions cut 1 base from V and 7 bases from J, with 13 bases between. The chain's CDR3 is CATSRVSGAGEKLFF. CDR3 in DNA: TGTGCCACCAGCAGAGTATCAGGGGCGGGTGAAAAACTGTTTTTT.

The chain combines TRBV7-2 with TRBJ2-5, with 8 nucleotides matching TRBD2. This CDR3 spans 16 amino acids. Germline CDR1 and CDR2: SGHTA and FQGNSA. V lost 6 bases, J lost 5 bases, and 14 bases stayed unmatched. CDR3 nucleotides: TGTGCCAGCAGGATCGGGGGCGGGGGGATGATGGAGACCCAGTACTTC. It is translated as CASRIGGGGMMETQYF.

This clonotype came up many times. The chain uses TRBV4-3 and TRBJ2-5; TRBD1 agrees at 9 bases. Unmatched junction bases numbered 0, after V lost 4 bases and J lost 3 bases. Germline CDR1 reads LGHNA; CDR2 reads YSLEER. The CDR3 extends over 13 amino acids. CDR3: CASSRDREETQYF. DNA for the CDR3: TGCGCCAGCAGCCGGGACAGGGAAGAGACCCAGTACTTC.

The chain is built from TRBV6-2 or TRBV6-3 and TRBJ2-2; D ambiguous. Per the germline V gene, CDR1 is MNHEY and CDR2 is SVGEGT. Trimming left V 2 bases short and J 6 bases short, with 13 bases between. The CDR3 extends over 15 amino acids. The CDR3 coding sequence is TGTGCCAGCAGTTACACTACAGAGTACCCCGGGGAGCTGTTTTTT. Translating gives CASSYTTEYPGELFF.

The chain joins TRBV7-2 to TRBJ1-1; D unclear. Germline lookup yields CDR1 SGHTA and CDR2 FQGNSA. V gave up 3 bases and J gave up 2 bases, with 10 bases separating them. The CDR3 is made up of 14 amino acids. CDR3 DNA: TGTGCCAGCAGCTTTTGGCGTGCAAACACTGAAGCTTTCTTT. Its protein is CASSFWRANTEAFF.

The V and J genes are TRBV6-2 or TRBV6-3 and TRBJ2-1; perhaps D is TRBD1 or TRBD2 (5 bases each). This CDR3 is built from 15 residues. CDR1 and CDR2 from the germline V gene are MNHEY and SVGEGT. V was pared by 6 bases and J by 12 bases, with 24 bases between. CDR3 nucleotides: TGTGCCAGCAGCTACGCCCTCGGGGCCTCTGAAGGGCAGTTCTTC. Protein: CASSYALGASEGQFF.

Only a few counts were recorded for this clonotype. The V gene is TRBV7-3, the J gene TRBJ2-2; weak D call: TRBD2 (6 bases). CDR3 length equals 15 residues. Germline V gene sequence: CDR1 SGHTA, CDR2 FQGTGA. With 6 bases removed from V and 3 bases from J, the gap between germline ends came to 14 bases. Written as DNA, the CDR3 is TGTGCCAGCAGAACCGGGACTGGAGACACCGGGGAGCTGTTTTTT. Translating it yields CASRTGTGDTGELFF.

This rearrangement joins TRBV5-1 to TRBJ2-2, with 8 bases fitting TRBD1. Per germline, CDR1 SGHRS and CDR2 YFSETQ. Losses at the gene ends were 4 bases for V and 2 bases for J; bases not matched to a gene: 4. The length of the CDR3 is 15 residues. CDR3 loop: CASSIDRGNTGELFF. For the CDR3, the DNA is TGCGCCAGCAGCATCGACAGGGGTAACACCGGGGAGCTGTTTTTT.

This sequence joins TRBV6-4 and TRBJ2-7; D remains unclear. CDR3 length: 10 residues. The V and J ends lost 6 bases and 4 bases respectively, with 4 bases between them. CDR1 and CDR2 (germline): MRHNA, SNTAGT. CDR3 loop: CASRTYEQYV. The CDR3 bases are TGTGCCAGCAGGACTTACGAGCAGTACGTC.

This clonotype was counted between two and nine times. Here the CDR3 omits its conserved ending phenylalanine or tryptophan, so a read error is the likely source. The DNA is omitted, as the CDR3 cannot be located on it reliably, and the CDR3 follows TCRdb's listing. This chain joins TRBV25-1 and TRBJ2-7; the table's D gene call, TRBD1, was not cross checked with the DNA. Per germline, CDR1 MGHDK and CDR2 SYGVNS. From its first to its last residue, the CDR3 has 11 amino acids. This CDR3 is CAITHRVSSVG.

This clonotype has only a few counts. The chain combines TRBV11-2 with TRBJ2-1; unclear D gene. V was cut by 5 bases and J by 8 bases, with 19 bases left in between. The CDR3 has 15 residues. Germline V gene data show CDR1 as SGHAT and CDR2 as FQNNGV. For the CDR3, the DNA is TGTGCCAGCAGCAAAAGGACCTCCACCTCGGATGAGCAGTTCTTC. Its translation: CASSKRTSTSDEQFF.

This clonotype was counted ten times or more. CDR3 DNA sequence: TGCAGCGTTGAAGTCTGGGGGAAGGGGGCCACAGATACGCAGTATTTT. As protein: CSVEVWGKGATDTQYF. This chain connects TRBV29-1 to TRBJ2-3, with 7 positions matching TRBD1. The CDR3 length is 16 residues. Germline assignment: CDR1 SQVTM and CDR2 ANQGSEA. The trim removed 1 base at V and 2 bases at J, leaving 9 bases unmatched.

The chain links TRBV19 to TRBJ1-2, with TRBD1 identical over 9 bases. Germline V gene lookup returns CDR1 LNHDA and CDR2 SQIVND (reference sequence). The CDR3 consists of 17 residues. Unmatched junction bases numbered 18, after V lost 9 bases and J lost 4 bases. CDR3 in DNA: TGTGCCAGCCAAGGTCTGACCGGGACAGGGCCCCTCTATGGCTACACCTTC. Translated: CASQGLTGTGPLYGYTF.

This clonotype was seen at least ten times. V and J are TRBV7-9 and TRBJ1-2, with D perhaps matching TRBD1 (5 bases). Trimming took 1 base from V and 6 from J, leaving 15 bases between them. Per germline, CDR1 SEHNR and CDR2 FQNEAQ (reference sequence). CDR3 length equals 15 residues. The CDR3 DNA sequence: TGTGCCAGCAGCTTAGGGGGCGGAACAGACAATGGCTACACCTTC. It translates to CASSLGGGTDNGYTF.

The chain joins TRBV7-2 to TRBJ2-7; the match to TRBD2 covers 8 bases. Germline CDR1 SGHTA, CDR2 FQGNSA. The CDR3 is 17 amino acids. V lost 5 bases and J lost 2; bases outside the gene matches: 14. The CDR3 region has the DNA TGTGCCAGCAGCACCCGGGGAAGCGGGGGACTAACCTACGAGCAGTACTTC. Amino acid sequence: CASSTRGSGGLTYEQYF.

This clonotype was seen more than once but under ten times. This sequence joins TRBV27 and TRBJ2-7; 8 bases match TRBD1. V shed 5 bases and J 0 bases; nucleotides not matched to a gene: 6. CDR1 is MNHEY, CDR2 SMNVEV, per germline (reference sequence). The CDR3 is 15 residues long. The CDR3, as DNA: TGTGCCAGCAGTCCGCACAGGGGGAGCTCCTACGAGCAGTACTTC. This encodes CASSPHRGSSYEQYF.

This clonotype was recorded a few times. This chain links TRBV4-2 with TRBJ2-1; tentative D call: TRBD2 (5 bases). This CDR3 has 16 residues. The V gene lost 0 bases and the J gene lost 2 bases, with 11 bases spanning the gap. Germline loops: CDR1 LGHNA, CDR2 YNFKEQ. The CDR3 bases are TGTGCCAGCAGCCAAGAGGAGAGGGCCCCCTACAATGAGCAGTTCTTC. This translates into CASSQEERAPYNEQFF.

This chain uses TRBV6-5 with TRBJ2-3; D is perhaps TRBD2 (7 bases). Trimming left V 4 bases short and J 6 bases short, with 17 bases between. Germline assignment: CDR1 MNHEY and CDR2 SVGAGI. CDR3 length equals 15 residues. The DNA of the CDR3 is TGTGCCAGCAGTTCACGGGGGGCAGGTTCCGATACGCAGTATTTT. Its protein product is CASSSRGAGSDTQYF.

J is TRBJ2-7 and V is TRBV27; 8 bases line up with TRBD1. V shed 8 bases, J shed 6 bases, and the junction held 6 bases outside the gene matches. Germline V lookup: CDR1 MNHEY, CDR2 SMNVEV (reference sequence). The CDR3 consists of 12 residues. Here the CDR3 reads CASSDRVGEQYV. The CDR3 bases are TGTGCCAGCTCGGACAGGGTCGGCGAGCAGTACGTC.

The CDR3 coding sequence is TGCAGCGTTGTAGGCAGTAACTATGGCTACACCTTC. Residues: CSVVGSNYGYTF. The chain couples TRBV29-1 to TRBJ1-2; no firm D call. V shed 4 bases and J shed 1 base, with 7 bases lying between them. The CDR3 has 12 amino acids. Germline CDR1 SQVTM, CDR2 ANQGSEA.

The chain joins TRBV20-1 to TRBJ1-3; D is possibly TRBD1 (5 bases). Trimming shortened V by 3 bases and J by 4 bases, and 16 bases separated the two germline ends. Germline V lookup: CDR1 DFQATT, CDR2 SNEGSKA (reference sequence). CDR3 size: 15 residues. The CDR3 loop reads CSARDGRVAGNTIYF. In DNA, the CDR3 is TGCAGTGCTAGGGACGGCAGGGTAGCCGGAAACACCATATATTTT.

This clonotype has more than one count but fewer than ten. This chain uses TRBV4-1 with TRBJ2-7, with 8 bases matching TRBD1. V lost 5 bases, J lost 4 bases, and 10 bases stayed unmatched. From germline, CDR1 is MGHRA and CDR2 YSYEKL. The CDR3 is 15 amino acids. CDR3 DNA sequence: TGCGCCAGCAGCACACTTCGGACAGGGAGGTACGAGCAGTACGTC. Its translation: CASSTLRTGRYEQYV.

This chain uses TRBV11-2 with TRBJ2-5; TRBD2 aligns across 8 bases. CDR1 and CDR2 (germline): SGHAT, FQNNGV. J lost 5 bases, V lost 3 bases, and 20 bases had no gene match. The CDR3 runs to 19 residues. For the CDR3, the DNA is TGTGCCAGCAGCTTGGGCCCCTTTAGCGGGATGGGGGTCTTGGAGACCCAGTACTTC. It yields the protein CASSLGPFSGMGVLETQYF.

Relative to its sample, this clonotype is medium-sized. The DNA of the CDR3 is TGTGCCAGCAGTGACGGACTAGCTAGCACAGATACGCAGTATTTT. It yields the protein CASSDGLASTDTQYF. The chain combines TRBV6-4 with TRBJ2-3; 8 bases align to TRBD2. Trimming at V came to 2 bases and at J to 0 bases, leaving 1 base not matched to a gene. Germline CDR1 is MRHNA and CDR2 is SNTAGT. This CDR3 contains 15 residues.

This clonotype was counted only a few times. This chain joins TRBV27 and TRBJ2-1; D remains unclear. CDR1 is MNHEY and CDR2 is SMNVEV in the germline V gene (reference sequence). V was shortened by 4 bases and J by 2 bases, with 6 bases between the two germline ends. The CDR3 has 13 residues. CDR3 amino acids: CASSSTPYNEQFF. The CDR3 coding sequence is TGTGCCAGCAGTTCAACGCCCTACAATGAGCAGTTCTTC.

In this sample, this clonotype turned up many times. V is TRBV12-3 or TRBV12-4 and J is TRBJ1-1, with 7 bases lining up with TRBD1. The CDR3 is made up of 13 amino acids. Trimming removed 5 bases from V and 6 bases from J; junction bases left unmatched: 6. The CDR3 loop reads CASSVQGVAEAFF. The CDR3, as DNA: TGTGCCAGCAGTGTCCAGGGGGTCGCTGAAGCTTTCTTT.

CDR3 loop: CASSPRGLVGYGYTF. The DNA for the CDR3 is TGTGCCAGCAGCCCCCGAGGTTTAGTGGGCTATGGCTACACCTTC. This rearrangement joins TRBV7-9 to TRBJ1-2, with no clear D. Germline CDR1 and CDR2: SEHNR and FQNEAQ (reference sequence). This CDR3 has 15 amino acids. V lost 5 bases to trimming and J lost 4 bases, with 17 bases between them. Based on the CDR3 plus reference TRBV7-9 and TRBJ1-2, the full variable domain is DTGVSQNPRHKITKRGQNVTFRCDPISEHNRLYWYRQTLGQGPEFLTYFQNEAQLEKSRLLSDRFSAERPKGSFSTLEIQRTEQGDSAMYLCASSPRGLVGYGYTFGSGTRLTVV.